The 22 T cell receptor beta chains below all came from one sample that was sequenced in a study of beta chain features in type 1 diabetes. The whole isolated RNA underwent reverse transcription, so sequencing captured expressed TCRB transcripts. Method: immunoSEQ multiplex PCR; TCRdb's copy keeps in-frame clones and lacks some. The sample includes under 800,000 clones, around 16% seen only once; the top ten take about 0.086%. Sequencing was performed on naive CD4+ T cells from blood. These receptors all stem from a man aged 18 to 30 in good health.

The chain combines TRBV28 with TRBJ1-6; D might be TRBD1 (6 bases). The germline CDR1 and CDR2 sequences are MDHEN and SYDVKM. The CDR3 is 16 amino acids. Trimming took 4 bases from V and 9 from J, leaving 19 bases between them. The CDR3 DNA reads as TGTGCCAGCAGTTCCCAGGGGTACCCTCTTGGTTCACCCCTCCACTTT. This codes for CASSSQGYPLGSPLHF.

This rearrangement joins TRBV7-9 to TRBJ2-1; possibly TRBD1 for D (6 bases). The CDR3 has 15 amino acids. The V gene's germline CDR1 is SEHNR and CDR2 FQNEAQ (reference sequence). Deletions cut 0 bases from V and 3 bases from J, with 9 bases between. CDR3 residues: CASSLAGGVYNEQFF. The CDR3 DNA follows: TGTGCCAGCAGCTTAGCAGGGGGTGTCTACAATGAGCAGTTCTTC.

A few counts support this clone. This sequence joins TRBV19 and TRBJ1-5; unclear D gene. The CDR3 contains 13 residues. Germline CDR1 reads LNHDA; CDR2 reads SQIVND (reference sequence). Trimming took 6 bases from V and 7 from J, leaving 13 bases between them. CDR3 in amino acids: CASRLGLEQPQHF. For the CDR3, the DNA is TGTGCCAGTAGGTTAGGGCTAGAGCAGCCCCAGCATTTT.

The chain joins TRBV6-5 to TRBJ2-7, with 9 nucleotides matching TRBD1. The CDR3 has 15 amino acids. V trimming: 2 bases; J trimming: 6 bases; junction bases outside the gene matches: 8. The germline CDR1 and CDR2 sequences are MNHEY and SVGAGI. CDR3 nucleotides: TGTGCCAGCAGTTACCAGCCGGGACAGGGCCTCGAGCAGTACTTC. Its protein product is CASSYQPGQGLEQYF.

V is TRBV30 and J is TRBJ2-3, with 10 bases matching TRBD2. The CDR3 is 16 amino acids. Germline V lookup: CDR1 GTSNPN, CDR2 SVGIG (reference sequence). J was trimmed by 1 base and V by 2 bases; bases with no gene match: 6. CDR3: CAWSRGLAGGTDTQYF. The CDR3 DNA reads TGTGCCTGGAGTAGGGGGCTAGCGGGGGGCACAGATACGCAGTATTTT.

A few counts support this clone. The chain carries TRBV27 and TRBJ1-4; D call uncertain. Germline V lookup: CDR1 MNHEY, CDR2 SMNVEV (reference sequence). The ends were cut back, 9 bases at V and 2 bases at J, with 10 bases in the middle. This CDR3 has 13 amino acids. CDR3 sequence (DNA): TGTGCCAGGTGGGCGGGCACTAATGAAAAACTGTTTTTT. Translating it yields CARWAGTNEKLFF.

This clone has only one observation. The CDR3 DNA reads as TGTGCCAGCAGCGTTTCCGGGACAGGGGGTTCTGGCTACACCTTC. Its protein is CASSVSGTGGSGYTF. The J gene is TRBJ1-2, the V gene TRBV9; the match to TRBD1 covers 11 bases. The CDR3 spans 15 residues. After removal of 2 bases from V and 7 bases from J, the junction contained 7 bases not matched to a gene. Germline lookup yields CDR1 SGDLS and CDR2 YYNGEE.

The rearrangement links TRBV7-2 to TRBJ1-5; D remains unclear. The CDR3 runs 12 residues. The V gene's germline CDR1 is SGHTA and CDR2 FQGNSA. V lost 4 bases and J 0 bases, leaving 1 base between the germline ends. The CDR3 reads CASSYSNQPQHF. The CDR3 region has the DNA TGTGCCAGCAGCTATAGCAATCAGCCCCAGCATTTT. The whole variable domain, remainder taken from reference TRBV7-2 and TRBJ1-5, is GAGVSQSPSNKVTEKGKDVELRCDPISGHTALYWYRQSLGQGLEFLIYFQGNSAPDKSGLPSDRFSAERTGGSVSTLTIQRTQQEDSAVYLCASSYSNQPQHFGDGTRLSIL.

V is TRBV18 and J is TRBJ2-6; D gene unclear. This CDR3 spans 15 amino acids. Germline loops: CDR1 KGHSH, CDR2 LQKENI. V was clipped by 4 bases and J by 1 base, with 8 bases between them. The CDR3 nucleotides are TGTGCCAGCTCACTACCTAGGTCTGGGGCCAACGTCCTGACTTTC. Translated, it gives CASSLPRSGANVLTF.

The chain has TRBV2 and TRBJ2-7; 9 nucleotides agree with TRBD2. V shed 7 bases and J 7 bases; nucleotides not matched to a gene: 8. The CDR3 is made up of 13 amino acids. The germline CDR1 and CDR2 sequences are SNHLY and FYNNEI. The DNA for the CDR3 is TGTGCCAGCAAGCGGGAGGCCCGGGGAGAGCAGTACTTC. Translating gives CASKREARGEQYF.

J is TRBJ2-3 and V is TRBV28, with 14 nucleotides matching TRBD2. The CDR3 runs 16 residues. Germline CDR1 reads MDHEN; CDR2 reads SYDVKM. Germline trimming cut 4 bases from V and 2 bases from J; bases unmatched to any gene: 2. CDR3 region: CASSSGLAGATDTQYF. The CDR3 bases are TGTGCCAGCAGTTCGGGACTAGCGGGGGCCACAGATACGCAGTATTTT.

This chain connects TRBV15 to TRBJ1-5; D call uncertain. Germline CDR1 and CDR2: LNHNV and YYDKDF (reference sequence). The V end was cut by 3 bases, the J end by 6 bases, with 12 bases between. The CDR3 extends over 14 amino acids. The CDR3 nucleotides read TGTGCCACCAGCAGGCCCGATCGGGCTCAGCCCCAGCATTTT. Amino acid sequence: CATSRPDRAQPQHF.

The chain uses TRBV6-1 and TRBJ2-7, with 9 bases that match TRBD1. After removal of 6 bases from V and 3 bases from J, the junction contained 6 bases not matched to a gene. This CDR3 comprises 14 residues. Germline V lookup: CDR1 MNHNS, CDR2 SASEGT. As DNA, the CDR3 is TGTGCCAGCAGCAGGACAGGGGTGATCTACGAGCAGTACTTC. Protein: CASSRTGVIYEQYF.

This clone turned up a few times. The chain has TRBV5-4 and TRBJ1-2, with 9 bases identical to TRBD1. CDR3 length equals 14 residues. Per the germline V gene, CDR1 is SGHNT and CDR2 is YYREEE (reference sequence). V gave up 0 bases and J gave up 8 bases; unmatched junction bases: 5. CDR3 amino acids: CASSLVGQGFGYTF. The CDR3 region has the DNA TGTGCCAGCAGCTTGGTGGGACAGGGATTCGGCTACACCTTC.

J is TRBJ1-2 and V is TRBV25-1, with D maybe TRBD1 (5 bases). The length of the CDR3 is 15 residues. V lost 3 bases and J 6 bases, leaving 17 bases between the germline ends. Germline CDR1 MGHDK, CDR2 SYGVNS. The CDR3 nucleotides are TGTGCCAGCAGTGATCCGCGTTGGGGGTCGGATGGCTACACCTTC. Residues: CASSDPRWGSDGYTF.

The chain is built from TRBV5-6 and TRBJ1-5; D unclear. CDR1 is SGHDT and CDR2 is YYEEEE in the germline V gene. Trimming took 0 bases from V and 7 from J, leaving 8 bases between them. This CDR3 has 13 residues. For the CDR3, the DNA is TGTGCCAGCAGCTTGGCTGACGGACAGCCCCAGCATTTT. It codes for CASSLADGQPQHF.

This clone was found a few times. CDR3 sequence reads: CASSLAGSMGEQYF. The CDR3 DNA is TGCGCCAGCAGCTTGGCCGGGAGTATGGGCGAGCAGTACTTC. The chain uses TRBV5-1 and TRBJ2-7, with D possibly being TRBD2 (6 bases). The V gene's germline CDR1 is SGHRS and CDR2 YFSETQ. V lost 0 bases to trimming and J lost 6 bases, with 13 bases between them. This CDR3 spans 14 amino acids.

Only a few counts were recorded for this clone. CDR3: CASSPETNEQFF. CDR3 sequence (DNA): TGTGCCAGCTCACCCGAAACGAATGAGCAGTTCTTC. V gene TRBV18 combines with J gene TRBJ2-1; no clear D gene. This CDR3 comprises 12 residues. Germline lookup yields CDR1 KGHSH and CDR2 LQKENI. Trimming shortened V by 3 bases and J by 7 bases, and 7 bases separated the two germline ends.

The V and J genes are TRBV5-1 and TRBJ1-1; D is ambiguous. The CDR3 extends over 13 amino acids. V gave up 0 bases and J gave up 4 bases, with 7 bases separating them. Germline V CDR1 and CDR2: SGHRS, YFSETQ. CDR3 amino acids: CASSLVAATEAFF. The CDR3 DNA follows: TGCGCCAGCAGCTTGGTAGCTGCCACTGAAGCTTTCTTT.

This chain connects TRBV7-2 to TRBJ2-7, with D possibly being TRBD1 (5 bases). Trimming removed 1 base at V and 1 base at J, with 11 bases between. CDR3 size: 15 residues. The germline gives CDR1 SGHTA, CDR2 FQGNSA. The CDR3 nucleotides are TGTGCCAGCAGCTTAGTGGCAGGGAAATCCTACGAGCAGTACTTC. Amino acid sequence: CASSLVAGKSYEQYF.

The gene calls are TRBV7-3 and TRBJ2-6; D remains unclear. The V gene's germline CDR1 is SGHTA and CDR2 FQGTGA. V lost 6 bases and J lost 0, with 3 bases in between. The CDR3 is 13 residues long. The CDR3 is CASRHSGANVLTF. DNA for the CDR3: TGTGCCAGCAGGCACTCTGGGGCCAACGTCCTGACTTTC.

This clone was counted a few times. The CDR3: CASSLGGQDEQYF. For the CDR3, the DNA is TGTGCCAGCAGCTTAGGGGGGCAGGACGAGCAGTACTTC. The genes are TRBV7-2 and TRBJ2-7; tentatively, D is TRBD1 (6 bases). Trimming took 1 base from V and 5 from J, leaving 9 bases between them. The germline CDR1 and CDR2 sequences are SGHTA and FQGNSA. The CDR3 covers 13 residues.